This section outlines one TCR beta chain sequence together with its context. This clonotype was found a few times. The antigen it binds to is not known. One base away there is no much larger clone; base qualities are not given. Germline trimming: 4 bases from V, 5 bases from J; junction bases outside gene matches: 4. The CDR3 spans 14 residues, from the cysteine through the phenylalanine. Only the CDR3 region is kept as DNA, spanning 42 bases read in frame from base 1. According to the germline V gene, CDR1 reads LGHNA and CDR2 reads YNFKEQ. The sample belongs to a study of identical twins (dated by TCRdb to 2016 to 2018). With regard to the full study: The study deep-sequenced TCR alpha and beta repertoires from monozygotic twins, unrelated adults of various ages and cord blood to test whether fetal clonotypes persist. To rule out contamination, replicate twin experiments were performed at different times with different library preparation protocols. Summary of the overall study and its limitations: Abundant cord blood beta clonotypes had fewer insertions, young adult naive repertoires showed a similar but weaker trend, and memory repertoires showed no such trend. In monozygotic twins, recombination models systematically underestimated out-of-frame TCR alpha sharing, but the models matched the sharing seen between unrelated individuals. The excess sharing between twins in beta out-of-frame sequences was weaker because fewer shared sequences reduced the signal-to-noise ratio. Because the same donors could not be followed over many years, conclusions were based on cross-sectional statistical analysis. Zero-insertion analyses could be partly confounded by invariant T cells such as MAIT and iNKT, although diverse VJ usage argued against such confounding for most clonotypes. Compared with coincidental sharing between unrelated individuals, out-of-frame TCR alpha sequences shared between twins showed an excess of sequences with low generation probability.

Every donor in the study was a healthy Caucasian. The twin cohort consisted of three pairs of female monozygotic twins, all aged roughly 18 to 29 years. Positive isolation kits from Invitrogen were used to isolate CD4+ and CD8+ T cell populations. The library was produced with 5' RACE. Sequenced using an Illumina HiSeq 2000. A universal primer binding site was added through template switching, and the final cDNA carried a unique molecular identifier so that TCR cDNA molecules could be counted accurately. First-strand cDNA for TCR alpha and beta chains was synthesized from specific primers in the conserved constant-segment region. To control for contamination, each cDNA library was double barcoded with a SMART-Mk sample barcode plus Illumina barcodes. Two successive PCR steps introduced TruSeq adapter sequences along with Illumina sample barcodes. TCR alpha and beta cDNA libraries were sequenced on the Illumina HiSeq platform with custom primers. Concerning the study's data processing: MiGEC processed the raw reads to extract unique molecular identifiers, while MiXCR was used to determine the CDR3 positions. For each individual, recombination models were inferred using an EM algorithm with the repgenHMM and IGoR tools. Shared clonotypes were analyzed with the tcR package in R, and sharing was normalized by the product of cloneset sizes. To study raw recombination without the effects of thymic and clonal selection, out-of-frame nonproductive sequences were analyzed. The raw public reads went through TCRdb reprocessing: fastp at Q25, MiXCR clone calling, in-frame beta chains kept. Identical CDR3 protein sequences are pooled into one entry, listed with their most common genes and DNA. These V and J calls derive from TCRdb rather than the authors' analysis. For this sample there are 450,000 or so distinct CDR3 sequences; about 14% appear just once. Around 0.52% of the sample rests with the top ten.

This sample also belongs to another study, concerning yellow fever vaccine responses in identical twins. The second source states: The authors reported that the T cell response to vaccination in identical twins appeared partly convergent and partly personalized. Focusing on identical twins, the study followed the T cell clones that responded to the vaccine, and did so with precision.

The receptor comes from a woman aged 18-29 years in good health. The sample was CD4+ T cells sorted from blood. The chain is assembled from TRBV4-2 and TRBJ2-3; 9 middle bases align to TRBD2. The nucleotide sequence is TGTGCCAGCAGCCTCCTAGCGGGAAGAGATACGCAGTATTTT. It encodes CASSLLAGRDTQYF.